This T cell receptor (beta chain) comes out of a study of cytomegalovirus exposure and HLA in healthy donors. Study-wide background: Counted in an early data release were about 85 million unique TCRs from HLA-typed donors.

The V end was cut by 2 bases, the J end by 3 bases, with 12 bases between. Germline V gene sequence: CDR1 SGHNT, CDR2 YYREEE (reference sequence). The CDR3 runs 15 residues. Both 60 Vbeta primers and 13 Jbeta primers went into the PCR. Libraries were prepared by immunoSEQ multiplex PCR; TCRdb keeps only in-frame clonotypes and omits some of them. Among 40,000 to 55,000 clones listed, 65% to 80% were seen once. Notes on this clone: Antigen: not known.

Study-level results: Researchers reportedly found TCR beta sequences accurately predicted most subjects' HLA-A and HLA-B alleles. Earlier analysis yielded a pattern in which most TCR beta V segments were productive about 90% or about 30% of the time.

The rearrangement joins TRBV5-4 to TRBJ2-1, with a weak D call TRBD2 (7 bases). Sequencing input: PBMCs. This TCR came from a man aged 30-40 years in good health and CMV-seronegative. CDR3 sequence (DNA): TGTGCCAGCAGCTTTTGGGGGGGCAGCTACAATGAGCAGTTCTTC. It is translated as CASSFWGGSYNEQFF. Full variable domain (outside the CDR3, taken from reference TRBV5-4 and TRBJ2-1): ETGVTQSPTHLIKTRGQQVTLRCSSQSGHNTVSWYQQALGQGPQFIFQYYREEENGRGNFPPRFSGLQFPNYSSELNVNALELDDSALYLCASSFWGGSYNEQFFGPGTRLTVL.